These T cell receptor beta chains were read from a single sample in a study of shared clonotypes between healthy human individuals. Sequencing was performed with immunoSEQ multiplex PCR; in TCRdb, only in-frame clones are kept and a portion is missing. The sample has a few million clones; more than 80% are singletons. Sequencing was carried out using naive CD4+ T cells from PBMCs. The receptor source for this set is a man aged 18 to 30 in good health. Some clones in this sample may be carry-over from other donors' samples. Both conserved end residues are part of each CDR3. The order of the fields is V gene, D gene, J gene, clone size, CDR3 DNA, CDR3 protein. A D gene is named only where the DNA matches it firmly. Clone size, where shown, is once, few, many, or a class for clones that have expanded.

V gene: TRBV7-3; D gene: TRBD2; J gene: TRBJ2-3; clone size: -; CDR3 DNA: TGTGCCAGCAGCGCCACTAGCGGGAGTGGAACAGATACGCAGTATTTT; CDR3 protein: CASSATSGSGTDTQYF
V gene: TRBV2; D gene: TRBD1; J gene: TRBJ2-1; clone size: once; CDR3 DNA: TGTGCCAGCAGTGGGACAGGTTCCAGTTCGTCCTACAATGAGCAGTTCTTC; CDR3 protein: CASSGTGSSSSYNEQFF
V gene: TRBV29-1; D gene: -; J gene: TRBJ1-2; clone size: -; CDR3 DNA: TGCAGCGTTATGATTAACTATGGCTACACCTTC; CDR3 protein: CSVMINYGYTF
V gene: TRBV6-5; D gene: -; J gene: TRBJ1-1; clone size: -; CDR3 DNA: TGTGCCAGCAGTTACTCGCAGAAGAACACTGAAGCTTTCTTT; CDR3 protein: CASSYSQKNTEAFF
V gene: TRBV18; D gene: -; J gene: TRBJ2-7; clone size: -; CDR3 DNA: TGTGCCAGCTCAGTAACGGACACGGACTACGAGCAGTACTTC; CDR3 protein: CASSVTDTDYEQYF
V gene: TRBV11-2; D gene: -; J gene: TRBJ1-1; clone size: -; CDR3 DNA: TGTGCCAGCAGCCCGTGGGGGCTCGGAGCTTTCTTT; CDR3 protein: CASSPWGLGAFF
V gene: TRBV30; D gene: -; J gene: TRBJ2-5; clone size: once; CDR3 DNA: TGTGCCTGGAGTCGACAGGTCCAAGAGACCCAGTACTTC; CDR3 protein: CAWSRQVQETQYF
V gene: TRBV11-2; D gene: -; J gene: TRBJ2-1; clone size: -; CDR3 DNA: TGTGCCAGCAGCTTGGGGCCGGAGCAGTTCTTC; CDR3 protein: CASSLGPEQFF
V gene: TRBV7-3; D gene: -; J gene: TRBJ1-1; clone size: -; CDR3 DNA: TGTGCCAGCAGCTCTCAGAGGAACACTGAAGCTTTCTTT; CDR3 protein: CASSSQRNTEAFF
V gene: TRBV18; D gene: TRBD1; J gene: TRBJ2-2; clone size: -; CDR3 DNA: TGTGCCAGCTCACCTCAGGACAGGGGCGACACCGGGGAGCTGTTTTTT; CDR3 protein: CASSPQDRGDTGELFF
V gene: TRBV28; D gene: -; J gene: TRBJ1-4; clone size: -; CDR3 DNA: TGTGCCAGCAGCCCTTGGGGGGATCGGGGTTGGGATGAAAAACTGTTTTTT; CDR3 protein: CASSPWGDRGWDEKLFF
V gene: TRBV7-3; D gene: TRBD1; J gene: TRBJ2-3; clone size: -; CDR3 DNA: TGTGCCAGCAGCTCAAGGACAGGGGCAGATACGCAGTATTTT; CDR3 protein: CASSSRTGADTQYF
V gene: TRBV5-1; D gene: -; J gene: TRBJ2-1; clone size: -; CDR3 DNA: TGCGCCAGCAGCTTGGAGGGGACCCTTTCCTACAATGAGCAGTTCTTC; CDR3 protein: CASSLEGTLSYNEQFF
V gene: TRBV5-4; D gene: -; J gene: TRBJ1-2; clone size: -; CDR3 DNA: TGTGCCAGCAGCTTGGGCAGGATCGAATATGGCTACACCTTC; CDR3 protein: CASSLGRIEYGYTF
V gene: TRBV7-9; D gene: -; J gene: TRBJ2-1; clone size: once; CDR3 DNA: TGTGCCACCACGGGCGGCCAGCTACTCTACAATGAGCAGTTCTTC; CDR3 protein: CATTGGQLLYNEQFF
V gene: TRBV9; D gene: TRBD2; J gene: TRBJ2-1; clone size: -; CDR3 DNA: TGTGCCAGCAGCGTCGTCCCCGGGCGGGAGGGAAATGAGCAGTTCTTC; CDR3 protein: CASSVVPGREGNEQFF
V gene: TRBV4-1; D gene: TRBD2; J gene: TRBJ2-7; clone size: -; CDR3 DNA: TGCGCCAGCACCATGACTAGCGGGAACTTTTACGAGCAGTACTTC; CDR3 protein: CASTMTSGNFYEQYF
V gene: TRBV5-1; D gene: -; J gene: TRBJ2-1; clone size: -; CDR3 DNA: TGCGCCAGCAGCTTGAGCGATGAGCAGTTCTTC; CDR3 protein: CASSLSDEQFF
V gene: TRBV27; D gene: -; J gene: TRBJ2-7; clone size: -; CDR3 DNA: TGTGCCAGCAGTTTTGGGAGAAACTACTACGAGCAGTACTTC; CDR3 protein: CASSFGRNYYEQYF
V gene: TRBV7-3; D gene: -; J gene: TRBJ2-5; clone size: -; CDR3 DNA: TGTGCCAGCAGATCCGCCGGACACCCACAAGAGACCCAGTACTTC; CDR3 protein: CASRSAGHPQETQYF
V gene: TRBV28; D gene: -; J gene: TRBJ1-1; clone size: -; CDR3 DNA: TGTGCCAGCACCCTTTTCGGGGGTGAAGCTTTCTTT; CDR3 protein: CASTLFGGEAFF
V gene: TRBV11-3; D gene: TRBD1; J gene: TRBJ1-3; clone size: -; CDR3 DNA: TGTGCCAGCAGCTTAGATGACAGGGGGCCTGGAAACACCATATATTTT; CDR3 protein: CASSLDDRGPGNTIYF
V gene: TRBV7-9; D gene: -; J gene: TRBJ2-1; clone size: -; CDR3 DNA: TGTGCCAGCAGCTTAGGTTTTACGGGGAATGAGCAGTTCTTC; CDR3 protein: CASSLGFTGNEQFF
V gene: TRBV5-4; D gene: TRBD1; J gene: TRBJ1-4; clone size: -; CDR3 DNA: TGTGCCAGCAGCATTGTACCGGGACAGGGCGCGGCTAATGAAAAACTGTTTTTT; CDR3 protein: CASSIVPGQGAANEKLFF